What follows are 22 T cell receptor beta chains derived from one specimen sequenced in a study of T cell repertoires in cytomegalovirus infection. TCRdb redid the calling of the reads with MiXCR, one entry per CDR3 protein. Of more than 400,000 distinct CDR3 sequences in the sample, around 27% are singletons; the top ten hold over 10%. Sequencing was done on a sample of PBMCs. These receptors were obtained from a human donor in good health (CMV status not recorded). Some clones in this sample may be carry-over from other donors' samples.

The CDR3: CASSTRAGGHGSYNEQFF. The CDR3 DNA sequence: TGTGCCAGCTCGACCAGGGCGGGGGGCCACGGATCCTACAATGAGCAGTTCTTC. This chain links TRBV27 with TRBJ2-1; 8 positions agree with TRBD2. The CDR3 covers 18 residues. Germline CDR1 reads MNHEY; CDR2 reads SMNVEV (reference sequence). J lost 1 base, V lost 8 bases, and 16 bases had no gene match.

The sample holds a few counts of this clonotype. V usage is TRBV28 and J usage is TRBJ1-1; D perhaps matches TRBD1 (6 bases). CDR1 and CDR2 from the germline V gene are MDHEN and SYDVKM. The CDR3 has 17 amino acids. Trimming stripped 5 bases from V and 1 base from J, with 20 bases between. The chain's CDR3 is CASSPPGTPHENTEAFF. Written as DNA, the CDR3 is TGTGCCAGCAGTCCTCCCGGGACACCTCATGAGAACACTGAAGCTTTCTTT.

This clonotype has ten or more counts. The junction does not match germline at one end; this may be a read error. This sequence joins TRBV7-8 and TRBJ2-5, with 7 bases lining up with TRBD2. This CDR3 spans 15 amino acids. Germline V gene sequence: CDR1 SGHVS, CDR2 FQNEAQ. As DNA, the CDR3 is TGTGCCAGCAGCGCGGACCCTTCCCTCAGCGGGGCCTTTCACTTC. This gives the protein CASSADPSLSGAFHF.

The chain is built from TRBV7-3 and TRBJ2-2; 9 bases match TRBD2. The CDR3 length is 14 residues. CDR1 is SGHTA and CDR2 is FQGTGA in the germline V gene. The J segment lost 5 bases and the V segment lost 6 bases, leaving 4 bases of the junction unmatched. The CDR3 spells CASRPSGITGELFF. In DNA, the CDR3 is TGTGCCAGCAGGCCTAGCGGGATAACCGGGGAGCTGTTTTTT.

The table lists this clonotype with many counts. This chain connects TRBV7-2 to TRBJ2-4; D uncertain. The CDR3 length is 15 residues. The germline V gene has CDR1 SGHTA and CDR2 FQGNSA. V was cut by 1 base and J by 0 bases, with 7 bases left in between. The DNA for the CDR3 is TGTGCCAGCAGCTTAGTAAGTCGAGCCAAAAACATTCAGTACTTC. Its translation: CASSLVSRAKNIQYF.

The chain carries TRBV6-5 and TRBJ1-2, with D possibly being TRBD1 (6 bases). Per the germline V gene, CDR1 is MNHEY and CDR2 is SVGAGI. V lost 8 bases, J lost 5 bases, and 15 bases lay in between. The CDR3 contains 13 residues. The CDR3 nucleotides are TGTGCCAGCTGGAGGGACAACGTATATGGCTACACCTTC. Translation gives CASWRDNVYGYTF.

The genes are TRBV20-1 and TRBJ2-1; perhaps TRBD2 as D (6 bases). The germline V and J ends were trimmed by 0 bases and 0 bases, with 15 bases remaining between them. The CDR3 has 17 amino acids. Germline V gene data show CDR1 as DFQATT and CDR2 as SNEGSKA (reference sequence). The DNA for the CDR3 is TGCAGTGCTAGAGAACGGGACTTGATGAGCTCCTACAATGAGCAGTTCTTC. It yields the protein CSARERDLMSSYNEQFF.

This sequence joins TRBV4-1 and TRBJ1-1; tentative D call: TRBD1 (6 bases). The CDR3 covers 13 residues. Trimming took off 8 bases at V and 5 bases at J, with 15 bases between the two ends. CDR1 and CDR2 from the germline V gene are MGHRA and YSYEKL. The CDR3 DNA reads TGCGCCAGCGTAAATAGGGGGGGTACTGAAGCTTTCTTT. Protein sequence: CASVNRGGTEAFF.

The V call is TRBV20-1, the J call TRBJ2-1; 16 positions agree with TRBD2. V was pared by 2 bases and J by 9 bases, with 4 bases of the junction left unmatched. This CDR3 comprises 15 residues. Germline V CDR1 and CDR2: DFQATT, SNEGSKA (reference sequence). The CDR3 coding sequence is TGCAGTGCTAGAACCGGGACTAGCGGGAGGGGTGAGCAGTTCTTC. Residues: CSARTGTSGRGEQFF.

This chain joins TRBV4-2 and TRBJ2-1; D is perhaps TRBD2 (6 bases). V was shortened by 3 bases and J by 2 bases, with 20 bases between the two germline ends. Germline CDR1 is LGHNA and CDR2 is YNFKEQ. The CDR3 consists of 18 residues. The CDR3 coding sequence is TGTGCCAGCAGCCACATACCCGGCGTGGCGGGGACCTACAATGAGCAGTTCTTC. Protein product: CASSHIPGVAGTYNEQFF.

This clonotype was counted only a few times. This rearrangement joins TRBV28 to TRBJ2-1; D gene ambiguous. Trimming took off 8 bases at V and 8 bases at J, with 16 bases between the two ends. CDR1 is MDHEN and CDR2 is SYDVKM in the germline V gene. This CDR3 has 13 amino acids. The CDR3 DNA is TGTGCCAGCGGGTCCATGGAGAACTATGAGCAGTTCTTC. It is translated as CASGSMENYEQFF.

In its sample, this clonotype was seen many times. V and J are TRBV7-2 and TRBJ2-5; 9 bases map to TRBD2. CDR1 and CDR2 from the germline V gene are SGHTA and FQGNSA. This CDR3 has 15 amino acids. Trimming at V came to 4 bases and at J to 5 bases, leaving 8 bases not matched to a gene. The CDR3 reads CASSSSGDASETQYF. Here the CDR3 DNA reads TGTGCCAGCAGCTCTAGCGGGGACGCCAGTGAGACCCAGTACTTC.

This clonotype has just a few counts. The rearrangement links TRBV6-1 to TRBJ2-1, with TRBD2 matching over 9 bases. CDR1 MNHNS and CDR2 SASEGT come from the germline V gene. The J segment lost 7 bases and the V segment lost 6 bases, leaving 10 bases of the junction unmatched. The CDR3 contains 15 residues. CDR3 sequence (DNA): TGTGCCAGCAGCAAGACTAGCGGAATAAGAAATGAGCAGTTCTTC. It yields the protein CASSKTSGIRNEQFF.

This clonotype was seen a few times. The gene calls are TRBV11-3 and TRBJ2-1; the match to TRBD2 covers 10 bases. The germline CDR1 and CDR2 sequences are SGHNT and YENEEA. This CDR3 is built from 12 residues. Trimming removed 6 bases from V and 10 bases from J; junction bases left unmatched: 3. CDR3 DNA sequence: TGTGCCAGCAGTGTGGGACTAGCGGAGCAGTTCTTC. This gives the protein CASSVGLAEQFF.

This clonotype has only a few counts. This sequence joins TRBV6-2 or TRBV6-3 and TRBJ2-2, with 8 nucleotides matching TRBD2. The trim removed 6 bases at V and 2 bases at J, leaving 11 bases unmatched. CDR3 length: 17 amino acids. The germline gives CDR1 MNHEY, CDR2 SVGEGT. The CDR3 is CASRSYAGGLNTGELFF. CDR3 nucleotide sequence: TGTGCCAGCAGAAGTTACGCGGGGGGACTTAACACCGGGGAGCTGTTTTTT.

The chain employs TRBV6-5 and TRBJ2-2, with D perhaps TRBD1 (6 bases). The CDR3 is 14 residues long. V was clipped by 6 bases and J by 4 bases, with 12 bases between them. The germline gives CDR1 MNHEY, CDR2 SVGAGI. CDR3 in amino acids: CASRPWGLTGELFF. The CDR3 DNA follows: TGTGCCAGCAGACCTTGGGGGCTCACCGGGGAGCTGTTTTTT.

This chain links TRBV4-3 with TRBJ2-2; 9 nucleotides align to TRBD2. The germline CDR1 and CDR2 sequences are LGHNA and YSLEER. CDR3 length equals 19 residues. The V and J ends lost 0 bases and 4 bases, in that order; junction bases with no gene match: 12. The CDR3 DNA sequence: TGCGCCAGCAGCCAAGAATCTTTTGAAGCGGGAGGCGGCACCGGGGAGCTGTTTTTT. This codes for CASSQESFEAGGGTGELFF.

This clonotype has a handful of counts. The rearrangement joins TRBV7-9 to TRBJ2-7; D possibly matches TRBD1 or TRBD2 (5 bases each). With 5 bases removed from V and 3 bases from J, the gap between germline ends came to 11 bases. Looked up from germline, CDR1 is SEHNR and CDR2 is FQNEAQ (reference sequence). This CDR3 has 13 residues. The CDR3: CASSPMRGYEQYV. The CDR3 region has the DNA TGTGCCAGCAGCCCCATGAGGGGCTACGAGCAGTACGTC.

V and J are TRBV6-2 or TRBV6-3 and TRBJ2-7; TRBD1 matches 9 bases. This CDR3 region has 16 residues. Per germline, CDR1 MNHEY and CDR2 SVGEGT. Trimming cost V 2 bases and J 5 bases; bases outside gene matches: 10. CDR3 loop: CASSYVLGQGHDEQYF. The CDR3 DNA is TGTGCCAGCAGTTACGTCCTGGGACAGGGCCATGACGAGCAGTACTTC.

V is TRBV7-2 and J is TRBJ1-5; 9 bases agree with TRBD1. From germline, CDR1 is SGHTA and CDR2 FQGNSA. Losses at the gene ends were 4 bases for V and 0 bases for J; bases not matched to a gene: 7. There are 17 residues in the CDR3. The CDR3 loop reads CASSYRRDRVSNQPQHF. The CDR3 DNA follows: TGTGCCAGCAGCTACCGGAGGGACAGGGTTAGCAATCAGCCCCAGCATTTT.

The table lists this clonotype with many counts. The V call is TRBV7-2, the J call TRBJ2-1; D possibly matches TRBD1 or TRBD2 (6 bases each). Germline V CDR1 and CDR2: SGHTA, FQGNSA. The CDR3 totals 15 residues. With 5 bases removed from V and 0 bases from J, the gap between germline ends came to 11 bases. The CDR3 sequence: CASSPGGGSYNEQFF. For the CDR3, the DNA is TGTGCCAGCAGCCCTGGAGGGGGCTCCTACAATGAGCAGTTCTTC.

The chain links TRBV27 to TRBJ2-7; maybe TRBD1 (6 bases). The germline CDR1 and CDR2 sequences are MNHEY and SMNVEV (reference sequence). With 6 bases removed from V and 4 bases from J, the gap between germline ends came to 13 bases. CDR3 size: 13 residues. This chain's CDR3 is CASRYRTGYEQYF. The CDR3 bases are TGTGCCAGCAGATACCGAACAGGGTACGAGCAGTACTTC.